The 27 T cell receptor beta chains reported below all come from one sample, sequenced in a study of chemoradiotherapy in HPV16-positive cancers. The assay was immunoSEQ multiplex PCR, and TCRdb's table has in-frame clones only and misses some. The sample contains approximately 470 clones, more than 75% of which appear only once. The sequencing used tumor tissue, collected from a patient who underwent chemoradiotherapy. Receptors were obtained from a human donor with HPV-associated anogenital cancer.

The chain uses TRBV4-3 and TRBJ1-2; D is unclear. The CDR3 is 15 residues long. Germline V gene sequence: CDR1 LGHNA, CDR2 YSLEER. Trimming removed 0 bases at V and 0 bases at J, with 8 bases between. In DNA, the CDR3 is TGCGCCAGCAGCCAAGACGCCAGCACTAACTATGGCTACACCTTC. Protein product: CASSQDASTNYGYTF.

The table lists this clone with a few counts. The chain couples TRBV30 to TRBJ1-6, with TRBD1 matching 7 bases. V trimming: 6 bases; J trimming: 10 bases; junction bases outside the gene matches: 6. This CDR3 region has 12 residues. The V gene's germline CDR1 is GTSNPN and CDR2 SVGIG (reference sequence). The CDR3 nucleotides are TGTGCCTGCCAAACAGGGGAGTCACCCCTCCACTTT. Amino acid sequence: CACQTGESPLHF.

The J gene is TRBJ1-6, the V gene TRBV2; 8 bases align to TRBD1. Unmatched junction bases numbered 19, after V lost 6 bases and J lost 9 bases. Germline loops: CDR1 SNHLY, CDR2 FYNNEI. The CDR3 consists of 18 residues. CDR3 in amino acids: CASRPGQVFAERGSPLHF. The CDR3 DNA reads TGTGCCAGCAGGCCGGGACAGGTATTCGCCGAGAGGGGTTCACCCCTCCACTTT. The variable domain in full, completed from reference TRBV2 and TRBJ1-6, reads EPEVTQTPSHQVTQMGQEVILRCVPISNHLYFYWYRQILGQKVEFLVSFYNNEISEKSEIFDDQFSVERPDGSNFTLKIRSTKLEDSAMYFCASRPGQVFAERGSPLHFGNGTRLTVT.

The chain carries TRBV2 and TRBJ1-5; a possible D gene is TRBD1 (6 bases). CDR1 is SNHLY, CDR2 FYNNEI, per germline. This CDR3 has 12 residues. Trimming removed 1 base at V and 13 bases at J, with 11 bases between. CDR3 DNA sequence: TGTGCCAGCAGTGAAGACAGGGTTGGGCAGCATTTT. Protein: CASSEDRVGQHF.

The V gene is TRBV19, the J gene TRBJ1-5, with TRBD1 matching over 7 bases. The CDR3 totals 12 residues. The germline CDR1 and CDR2 sequences are LNHDA and SQIVND (reference sequence). The trim removed 8 bases at V and 5 bases at J, leaving 3 bases unmatched. CDR3 sequence reads: CASATGYQPQHF. CDR3 sequence (DNA): TGTGCCAGTGCGACAGGGTATCAGCCCCAGCATTTT.

The rearrangement uses TRBV19 and TRBJ1-3; no firm D call. Trimming took 1 base from V and 0 from J, leaving 1 base between them. Germline CDR1 and CDR2: LNHDA and SQIVND (reference sequence). This CDR3 region has 13 residues. The CDR3 DNA is TGTGCCAGTAGTATAGGCTCTGGAAACACCATATATTTT. Protein: CASSIGSGNTIYF.

This clone was detected only once. The V and J genes are TRBV6-6 and TRBJ2-2; D might be TRBD1 (6 bases). Looked up from germline, CDR1 is MNHNY and CDR2 is SVGAGI (reference sequence). Deletions cut 5 bases from V and 4 bases from J, with 17 bases between. This CDR3 region has 16 residues. The CDR3 DNA sequence: TGTGCCAGCAGTCACGGAGTGGGCAGGGGCACCGGGGAGCTGTTTTTT. Protein sequence: CASSHGVGRGTGELFF.

DNA of the CDR3: TGTGCCAGCAGTGATGCGGGAGGAGCGGCTGAGCAGTTCTTC. Its translation is CASSDAGGAAEQFF. The chain joins TRBV6-4 to TRBJ2-1; 8 bases match TRBD2. The V gene end was trimmed by 3 bases and the J gene end by 9 bases; junction bases not matched to a gene: 7. Germline CDR1 reads MRHNA; CDR2 reads SNTAGT. The CDR3 spans 14 residues.

This clone was seen a handful of times. CDR3 DNA: TGTGCCAGCAGCTTAGGTAAAGGGTACGAGCAGTACTTC. Translation: CASSLGKGYEQYF. The chain combines TRBV7-7 with TRBJ2-7; no reliable D call. In germline, CDR1 is SSHAT, CDR2 FNYEAQ (reference sequence). CDR3 size: 13 residues. Trimming left V 1 base short and J 4 bases short, with 8 bases between.

This chain joins TRBV5-8 and TRBJ2-4; 7 positions agree with TRBD1. J gave up 0 bases and V 4 bases, and 7 bases lay outside the gene matches. CDR3 size: 16 residues. Germline loops: CDR1 SGHTS, CDR2 YDEGEE. The CDR3 nucleotides read TGTGCCAGCAGCACCGGACAGGCGGTAGCCAAAAACATTCAGTACTTC. Amino acids: CASSTGQAVAKNIQYF.

The genes are TRBV7-8 and TRBJ2-7, with 9 bases that match TRBD1. V was pared by 8 bases and J by 5 bases, with 10 bases of the junction left unmatched. This CDR3 has 14 amino acids. Germline V lookup: CDR1 SGHVS, CDR2 FQNEAQ. This CDR3 is CASLTGGDRDEQYF. The CDR3 nucleotides are TGTGCCAGCCTCACCGGAGGGGACAGGGACGAGCAGTACTTC.

A word on this clone: An end of the junction differs from the germline gene, which may be a read error. The chain recombines TRBV7-9 with TRBJ1-4, with 8 bases aligning to TRBD1. This CDR3 has 11 residues. The germline V gene has CDR1 SEHNR and CDR2 FQNEAQ (reference sequence). Here the CDR3 DNA reads TGTGCCAGCAGCCCCAGGACAGGGTTGTCTTTT. It translates to CASSPRTGLSF.

J is TRBJ1-1 and V is TRBV30; D is ambiguous. V lost 6 bases to trimming and J lost 0 bases, with 17 bases between them. The CDR3 is 15 amino acids. Per the germline V gene, CDR1 is GTSNPN and CDR2 is SVGIG (reference sequence). The CDR3 region is CACSGPGEMNTEAFF. DNA for the CDR3: TGTGCCTGCTCCGGGCCGGGAGAGATGAACACTGAAGCTTTCTTT.

The rearrangement links TRBV29-1 to TRBJ1-1; weak D call: TRBD1 (6 bases). CDR1 and CDR2 (germline): SQVTM, ANQGSEA. Trimming cost V 1 base and J 0 bases, with 9 bases left between them. This CDR3 is 14 amino acids long. In nucleotides, the CDR3 is TGCAGCGTTGAAGCGCCAGGGGTGAACACTGAAGCTTTCTTT. This codes for CSVEAPGVNTEAFF.

This sequence joins TRBV5-1 and TRBJ1-1, with 7 nucleotides matching TRBD1. The trim removed 1 base at V and 2 bases at J, leaving 5 bases unmatched. This CDR3 contains 15 residues. Germline V gives CDR1 SGHRS, CDR2 YFSETQ. CDR3 sequence: CASSLSGTDNTEAFF. In DNA form, the CDR3 reads TGCGCCAGCAGCTTGTCCGGGACAGATAACACTGAAGCTTTCTTT.

The genes are TRBV23-1 and TRBJ2-2, with D perhaps TRBD1 (6 bases). TRBV23-1 is identified as an open reading frame with a role that is uncertain. This CDR3 has 17 residues. Trimming took off 3 bases at V and 2 bases at J, with 16 bases between the two ends. In DNA form, the CDR3 reads TGCGCCAGCAGTCAGATCCCCAGGGGACCAAACACCGGGGAGCTGTTTTTT. Its translation: CASSQIPRGPNTGELFF.

The table lists this clone with a few counts. The chain uses TRBV5-5 and TRBJ1-5; D is undetermined. V was clipped by 1 base and J by 6 bases, with 11 bases between them. The CDR3 runs to 14 residues. Per germline, CDR1 SGHKS and CDR2 YYEKEE (reference sequence). The CDR3 bases are TGTGCCAGCAGCTTGCATAGTGGTAGTCAGCCCCAGCATTTT. Translated, it gives CASSLHSGSQPQHF. Full variable domain (outside the CDR3, taken from reference TRBV5-5 and TRBJ1-5): DAGVTQSPTHLIKTRGQQVTLRCSPISGHKSVSWYQQVLGQGPQFIFQYYEKEERGRGNFPDRFSARQFPNYSSELNVNALLLGDSALYLCASSLHSGSQPQHFGDGTRLSIL.

The chain is built from TRBV7-6 and TRBJ2-7; TRBD2 might be the D (5 bases). Germline V gene data show CDR1 as SGHVS and CDR2 as FNYEAQ. The CDR3 has 15 residues. V was cut by 2 bases and J by 3 bases, with 14 bases left in between. The CDR3 DNA follows: TGTGCCAGCAGCTTAAGAAGCGGCCCGGACTACGAGCAGTACTTC. It yields the protein CASSLRSGPDYEQYF.

The V and J genes are TRBV6-5 and TRBJ1-1, with D tentatively TRBD1 (5 bases). The germline V and J ends were trimmed by 0 bases and 7 bases, with 12 bases remaining between them. Germline-derived CDR1 and CDR2 are MNHEY and SVGAGI. There are 14 residues in the CDR3. The CDR3 region is CASSYSRDGSEAFF. For the CDR3, the DNA is TGTGCCAGCAGTTACTCCCGGGACGGAAGTGAAGCTTTCTTT.

The chain carries TRBV30 and TRBJ1-2; no definite D call. This CDR3 has 14 residues. With 5 bases removed from V and 6 bases from J, the gap between germline ends came to 19 bases. The germline gives CDR1 GTSNPN, CDR2 SVGIG (reference sequence). The CDR3 nucleotides are TGTGCCTGGGTCAAGAGGAACCGGCTTGATGGCTACACCTTC. Its translation: CAWVKRNRLDGYTF. The complete variable domain, with remaining parts taken from reference TRBV30 and TRBJ1-2, reads SQTIHQWPATLVQPVGSPLSLECTVEGTSNPNLYWYRQAAGRGLQLLFYSVGIGQISSEVPQNLSASRPQDRQFILSSKKLLLSDSGFYLCAWVKRNRLDGYTFGSGTRLTVV.

The V gene is TRBV2, the J gene TRBJ2-3, with 10 bases matching TRBD2. The V and J ends lost 6 bases and 1 base, in that order; junction bases with no gene match: 13. The CDR3 contains 18 residues. The germline V gene encodes CDR1 SNHLY and CDR2 FYNNEI. CDR3 protein: CASRRWASGSSGTDTQYF. CDR3 nucleotide sequence: TGTGCCAGCAGGAGGTGGGCTAGCGGGAGTAGTGGCACAGATACGCAGTATTTT.

In its sample, this clone was seen a few times. V gene TRBV19 combines with J gene TRBJ2-3; D is ambiguous. Germline assignment: CDR1 LNHDA and CDR2 SQIVND (reference sequence). V was trimmed by 5 bases and J by 6 bases, leaving 12 bases between them. The CDR3 contains 13 residues. In DNA, the CDR3 is TGTGCCAGTAGTTTTACGACTTCCGATACGCAGTATTTT. It specifies CASSFTTSDTQYF.

The rearrangement uses TRBV29-1 and TRBJ2-7; TRBD2 matches at 7 bases. The germline CDR1 and CDR2 sequences are SQVTM and ANQGSEA. Trimming at V came to 6 bases and at J to 2 bases, leaving 7 bases not matched to a gene. CDR3 size: 13 residues. CDR3 sequence: CSVLAGETYEQYF. The CDR3 coding sequence is TGCAGCGTCCTCGCGGGAGAAACCTACGAGCAGTACTTC.

The genes are TRBV28 and TRBJ1-2; TRBD1 might be the D (6 bases). The V gene's germline CDR1 is MDHEN and CDR2 SYDVKM. V lost 5 bases, J lost 4 bases, and 14 bases lay in between. The CDR3 loop spans 14 amino acids. CDR3 residues: CASSPRQALYGYTF. The CDR3 DNA sequence: TGTGCCAGCAGTCCCCGACAGGCACTCTATGGCTACACCTTC.

The chain couples TRBV9 to TRBJ2-1; D is perhaps TRBD1 or TRBD2 (5 bases each). V was clipped by 3 bases and J by 5 bases, with 12 bases between them. Germline V gene sequence: CDR1 SGDLS, CDR2 YYNGEE. The length of the CDR3 is 14 residues. Here the CDR3 reads CASSARDAHNEQFF. The DNA of the CDR3 is TGTGCCAGCAGCGCCCGGGACGCCCACAATGAGCAGTTCTTC.

This sequence joins TRBV7-2 and TRBJ1-3; TRBD1 aligns across 7 bases. The V gene end was trimmed by 4 bases and the J gene end by 8 bases; junction bases not matched to a gene: 11. Germline CDR1 and CDR2: SGHTA and FQGNSA. The CDR3 has 15 amino acids. The CDR3 nucleotides are TGTGCCAGCAGCTACTCCCAGGCAGGGGGACACACCATATATTTT. As protein: CASSYSQAGGHTIYF.

The chain joins TRBV27 to TRBJ1-2, with D unresolved. The V and J ends lost 8 bases and 0 bases respectively, with 10 bases between them. The CDR3 runs 13 residues. The germline CDR1 and CDR2 sequences are MNHEY and SMNVEV (reference sequence). The CDR3 loop reads CASGKVANYGYTF. The CDR3 nucleotides are TGTGCCAGCGGCAAAGTGGCTAACTATGGCTACACCTTC.